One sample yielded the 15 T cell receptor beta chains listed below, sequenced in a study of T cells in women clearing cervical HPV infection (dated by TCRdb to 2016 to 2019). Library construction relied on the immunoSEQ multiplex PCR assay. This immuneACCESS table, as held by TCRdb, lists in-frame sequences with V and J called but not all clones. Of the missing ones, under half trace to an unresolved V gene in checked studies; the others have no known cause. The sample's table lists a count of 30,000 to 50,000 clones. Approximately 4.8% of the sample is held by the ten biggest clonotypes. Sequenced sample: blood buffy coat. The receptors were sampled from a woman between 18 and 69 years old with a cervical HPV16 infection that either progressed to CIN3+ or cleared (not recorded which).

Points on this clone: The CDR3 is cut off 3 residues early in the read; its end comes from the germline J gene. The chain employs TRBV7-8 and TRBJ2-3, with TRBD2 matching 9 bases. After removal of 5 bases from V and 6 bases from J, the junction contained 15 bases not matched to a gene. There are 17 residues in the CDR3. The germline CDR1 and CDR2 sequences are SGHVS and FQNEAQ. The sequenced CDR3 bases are TGTGCCAGCAGCATTAACCCTAGCGGGGCCTCGACGGATACG. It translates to CASSINPSGASTDT. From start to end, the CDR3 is CASSINPSGASTDTQYF.

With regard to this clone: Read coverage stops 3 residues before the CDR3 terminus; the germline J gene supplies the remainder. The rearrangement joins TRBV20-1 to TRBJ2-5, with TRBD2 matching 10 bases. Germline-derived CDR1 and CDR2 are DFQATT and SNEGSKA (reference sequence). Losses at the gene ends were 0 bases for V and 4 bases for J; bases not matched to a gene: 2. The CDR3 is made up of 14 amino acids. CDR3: CSARDRLAGETQYF. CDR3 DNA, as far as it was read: TGCAGTGCTAGAGACCGACTAGCGGGAGAGACC.

The CDR3 sequence is CASSRDRGLYNEQFF. The CDR3 bases that were read are TGTGCCAGCAGCCGCGACAGGGGGCTCTACAATGAG. The chain uses TRBV11-2 and TRBJ2-1, with 10 bases that match TRBD1. The read ends 3 residues shy of where the CDR3 ends; the end is completed using the germline J gene. The CDR3 loop spans 15 amino acids. After removal of 5 bases from V and 3 bases from J, the junction contained 4 bases not matched to a gene. CDR1 is SGHAT, CDR2 FQNNGV, per germline.

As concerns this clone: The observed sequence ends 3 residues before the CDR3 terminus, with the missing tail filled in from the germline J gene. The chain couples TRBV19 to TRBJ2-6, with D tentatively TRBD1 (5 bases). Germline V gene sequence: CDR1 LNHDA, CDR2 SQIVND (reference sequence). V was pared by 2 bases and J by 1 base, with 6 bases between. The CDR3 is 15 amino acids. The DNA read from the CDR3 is TGTGCCAGTAGTATACCAGGGTCTGGGGCCAACGTC. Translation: CASSIPGSGANV. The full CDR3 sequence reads CASSIPGSGANVLTF.

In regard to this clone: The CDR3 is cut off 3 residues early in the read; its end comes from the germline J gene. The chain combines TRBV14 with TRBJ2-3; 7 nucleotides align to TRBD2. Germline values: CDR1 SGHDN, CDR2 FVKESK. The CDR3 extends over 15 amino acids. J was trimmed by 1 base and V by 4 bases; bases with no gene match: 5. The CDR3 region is CASSRRSGGTDTQYF. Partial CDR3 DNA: TGTGCCAGCAGCCGCCGGAGCGGGGGCACAGATACG. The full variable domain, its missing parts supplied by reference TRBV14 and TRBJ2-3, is EAGVTQFPSHSVIEKGQTVTLRCDPISGHDNLYWYRRVMGKEIKFLLHFVKESKQDESGMPNNRFLAERTGGTYSTLKVQPAELEDSGVYFCASSRRSGGTDTQYFGPGTRLTVL.

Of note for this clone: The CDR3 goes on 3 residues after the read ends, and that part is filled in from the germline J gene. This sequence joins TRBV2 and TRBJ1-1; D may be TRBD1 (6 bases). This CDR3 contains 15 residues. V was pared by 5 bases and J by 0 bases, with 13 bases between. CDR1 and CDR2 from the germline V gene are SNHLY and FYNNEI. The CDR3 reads CASSTLGQMNTEAFF. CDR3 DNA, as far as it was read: TGTGCCAGCAGTACCCTCGGACAGATGAACACTGAA.

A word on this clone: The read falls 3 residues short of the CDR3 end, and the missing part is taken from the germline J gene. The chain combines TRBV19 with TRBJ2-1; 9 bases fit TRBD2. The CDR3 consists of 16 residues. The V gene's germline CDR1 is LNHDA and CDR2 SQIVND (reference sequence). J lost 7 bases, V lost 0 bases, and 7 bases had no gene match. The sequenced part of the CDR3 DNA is TGTGCCAGTAGTATAGATGGCGGGGGGGCGGGTAATGAG. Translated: CASSIDGGGAGNE. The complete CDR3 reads CASSIDGGGAGNEQFF.

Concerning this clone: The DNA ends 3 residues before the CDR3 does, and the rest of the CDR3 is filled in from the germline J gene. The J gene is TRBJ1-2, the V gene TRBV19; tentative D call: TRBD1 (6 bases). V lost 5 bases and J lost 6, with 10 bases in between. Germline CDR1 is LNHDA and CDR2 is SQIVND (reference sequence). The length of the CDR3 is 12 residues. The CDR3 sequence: CASSPRQDGYTF. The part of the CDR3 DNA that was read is TGTGCCAGTAGTCCCCGACAGGATGGC.

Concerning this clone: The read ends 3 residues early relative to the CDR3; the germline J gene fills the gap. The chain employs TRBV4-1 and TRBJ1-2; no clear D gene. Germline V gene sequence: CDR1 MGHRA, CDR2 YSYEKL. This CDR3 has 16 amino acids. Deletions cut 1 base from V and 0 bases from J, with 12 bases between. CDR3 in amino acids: CASSQGLTRTNYGYTF. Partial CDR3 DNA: TGCGCCAGCAGCCAAGGGCTCACCCGAACTAACTATGGC.

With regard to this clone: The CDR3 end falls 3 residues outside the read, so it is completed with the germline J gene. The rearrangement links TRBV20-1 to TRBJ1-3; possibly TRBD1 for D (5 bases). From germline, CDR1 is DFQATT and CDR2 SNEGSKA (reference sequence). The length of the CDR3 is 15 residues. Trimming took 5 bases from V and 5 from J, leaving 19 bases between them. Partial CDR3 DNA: TGCAGTGCTCGGGGGTCAGAGCCAGGGAGAAACACC. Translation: CSARGSEPGRNT. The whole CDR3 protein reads CSARGSEPGRNTIYF.

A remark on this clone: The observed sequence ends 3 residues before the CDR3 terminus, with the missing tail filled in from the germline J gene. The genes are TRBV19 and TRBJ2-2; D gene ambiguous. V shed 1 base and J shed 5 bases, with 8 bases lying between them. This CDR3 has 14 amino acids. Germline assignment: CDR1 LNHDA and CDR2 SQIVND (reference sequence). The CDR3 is CASSIARATGELFF. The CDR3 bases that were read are TGTGCCAGTAGTATAGCTCGAGCGACCGGGGAG. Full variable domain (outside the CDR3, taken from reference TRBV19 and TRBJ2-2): DGGITQSPKYLFRKEGQNVTLSCEQNLNHDAMYWYRQDPGQGLRLIYYSQIVNDFQKGDIAEGYSVSREKKESFPLTVTSAQKNPTAFYLCASSIARATGELFFGEGSRLTVL.

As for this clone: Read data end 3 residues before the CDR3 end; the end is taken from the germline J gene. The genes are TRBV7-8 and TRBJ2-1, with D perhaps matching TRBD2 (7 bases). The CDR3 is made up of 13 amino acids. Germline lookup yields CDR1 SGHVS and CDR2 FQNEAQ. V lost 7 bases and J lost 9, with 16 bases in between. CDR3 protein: CASTFGGGGEQFF. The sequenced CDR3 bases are TGTGCCAGCACTTTTGGGGGCGGGGGTGAG.

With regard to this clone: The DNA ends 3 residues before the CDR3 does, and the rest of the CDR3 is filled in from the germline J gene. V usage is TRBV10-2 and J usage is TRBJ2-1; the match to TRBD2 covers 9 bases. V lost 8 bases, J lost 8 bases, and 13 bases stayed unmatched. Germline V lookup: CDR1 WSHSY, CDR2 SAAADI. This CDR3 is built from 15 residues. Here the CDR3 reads CASGSQAGGRYEQFF. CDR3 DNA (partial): TGCGCCAGCGGGTCGCAGGCGGGGGGGCGGTATGAG.

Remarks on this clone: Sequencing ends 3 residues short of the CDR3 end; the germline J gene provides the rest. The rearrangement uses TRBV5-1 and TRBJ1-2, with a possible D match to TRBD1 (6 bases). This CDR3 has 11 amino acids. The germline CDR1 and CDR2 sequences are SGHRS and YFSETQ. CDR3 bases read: TGCGCCAGCAGCTTCCAGGGGTTC. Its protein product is CASSFQGF. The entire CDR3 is CASSFQGFYTF.

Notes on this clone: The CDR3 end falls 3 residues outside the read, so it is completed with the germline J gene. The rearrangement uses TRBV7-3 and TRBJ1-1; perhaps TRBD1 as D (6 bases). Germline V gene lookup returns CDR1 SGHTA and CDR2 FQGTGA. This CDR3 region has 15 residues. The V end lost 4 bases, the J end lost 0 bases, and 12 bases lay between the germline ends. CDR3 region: CASSSSTGLNTEAFF. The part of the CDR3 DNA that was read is TGTGCCAGCAGCTCCTCGACAGGACTGAACACTGAA. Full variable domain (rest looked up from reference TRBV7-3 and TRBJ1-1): GAGVSQTPSNKVTEKGKYVELRCDPISGHTALYWYRQSLGQGPEFLIYFQGTGAADDSGLPNDRFFAVRPEGSVSTLKIQRTERGDSAVYLCASSSSTGLNTEAFFGQGTRLTVV.